Each of the 8 T cell receptor beta chains below was sequenced from the same sample in a study of response to subunit inactivated influenza vaccine. TCRdb ran MiXCR on the RT-PCR reads and lists one entry per CDR3 protein. There are approximately 170,000 distinct CDR3 sequences in the sample; approximately 15% occur only once, and approximately 24% lies in the top ten. The material sequenced was CD8+ T cells sorted from PBMCs, taken more than 4 days after vaccination. Receptors originate from a man aged 45-65 years who received an inactivated influenza vaccine.

This clonotype appeared many times. The chain links TRBV4-2 to TRBJ2-1; 8 bases match TRBD2. The CDR3 runs to 14 residues. The V and J ends lost 0 bases and 5 bases, in that order; junction bases with no gene match: 0. Per the germline V gene, CDR1 is LGHNA and CDR2 is YNFKEQ. Written as DNA, the CDR3 is TGTGCCAGCAGCCAAGAAGCGGGAGACAATGAGCAGTTCTTC. This codes for CASSQEAGDNEQFF.

In its sample, this clonotype was seen a few times. The J gene is TRBJ2-2, the V gene TRBV10-3; D ambiguous. Germline assignment: CDR1 ENHRY and CDR2 SYGVKD. The CDR3 has 17 residues. V was clipped by 0 bases and J by 3 bases, with 14 bases between them. For the CDR3, the DNA is TGTGCCATCAGTGAGTCGAAACTGGGCGGTGACACCGGGGAGCTGTTTTTT. Protein sequence: CAISESKLGGDTGELFF.

In this sample, this clonotype turned up a few times. The V gene is TRBV11-2, the J gene TRBJ2-2; 11 nucleotides match TRBD2. The germline CDR1 and CDR2 sequences are SGHAT and FQNNGV. Germline trimming cut 1 base from V and 4 bases from J; bases unmatched to any gene: 2. This CDR3 comprises 16 residues. The CDR3: CASSLVAGGPTGELFF. As DNA, the CDR3 is TGTGCCAGCAGCTTAGTAGCGGGAGGGCCCACCGGGGAGCTGTTTTTT.

The gene calls are TRBV12-3 or TRBV12-4 and TRBJ2-2; 12 nucleotides line up with TRBD2. The CDR3 totals 17 residues. Trimming took 7 bases from V and 6 from J; bases not matched to a gene: 12. Here the CDR3 reads CASTFVVGLAGSGELFF. CDR3 bases: TGTGCCAGCACCTTTGTAGTAGGACTAGCGGGATCCGGGGAGCTGTTTTTT.

The V call is TRBV13, the J call TRBJ1-1; the match to TRBD1 covers 8 bases. CDR1 PRHDT and CDR2 FYEKMQ come from the germline V gene (reference sequence). V shed 0 bases, J shed 4 bases, and the junction held 4 bases outside the gene matches. The CDR3 runs 15 residues. Written as DNA, the CDR3 is TGTGCCAGCAGCTTAGGCTGGACAGGGAGCACTGAAGCTTTCTTT. Amino acids: CASSLGWTGSTEAFF. Using reference TRBV13 and TRBJ1-1 for the parts outside the CDR3, the full variable domain is AAGVIQSPRHLIKEKRETATLKCYPIPRHDTVYWYQQGPGQDPQFLISFYEKMQSDKGSIPDRFSAQQFSDYHSELNMSSLELGDSALYFCASSLGWTGSTEAFFGQGTRLTVV.

This clonotype was observed a few times. V is TRBV28 and J is TRBJ2-5; TRBD2 matches 8 bases. Per germline, CDR1 MDHEN and CDR2 SYDVKM. Losses at the gene ends were 5 bases for V and 0 bases for J; bases not matched to a gene: 8. The CDR3 loop spans 16 amino acids. The CDR3 bases are TGTGCCAGCAGTGAGGTGCGGGAGGCTTACCAAGAGACCCAGTACTTC. Its protein product is CASSEVREAYQETQYF. Combining the CDR3 with reference TRBV28 and TRBJ2-5 gives the whole variable domain DVKVTQSSRYLVKRTGEKVFLECVQDMDHENMFWYRQDPGLGLRLIYFSYDVKMKEKGDIPEGYSVSREKKERFSLILESASTNQTSMYLCASSEVREAYQETQYFGPGTRLLVL.

This clonotype was counted at least ten times. The chain couples TRBV27 to TRBJ2-7; D uncertain. The CDR3 loop spans 11 amino acids. V dropped 6 bases and J dropped 5 bases, with 8 bases sitting between them. The V gene's germline CDR1 is MNHEY and CDR2 SMNVEV (reference sequence). CDR3 region: CASRKNDEQYF. The CDR3 DNA reads TGTGCCAGCAGGAAGAATGACGAGCAGTACTTC.

This chain joins TRBV12-3 or TRBV12-4 and TRBJ2-3, with D uncertain. The CDR3 loop spans 14 amino acids. The V end lost 6 bases, the J end lost 0 bases, and 10 bases lay between the germline ends. The DNA for the CDR3 is TGTGCCAGCAGCCTAACGATAAGCACAGATACGCAGTATTTT. The encoded protein is CASSLTISTDTQYF.